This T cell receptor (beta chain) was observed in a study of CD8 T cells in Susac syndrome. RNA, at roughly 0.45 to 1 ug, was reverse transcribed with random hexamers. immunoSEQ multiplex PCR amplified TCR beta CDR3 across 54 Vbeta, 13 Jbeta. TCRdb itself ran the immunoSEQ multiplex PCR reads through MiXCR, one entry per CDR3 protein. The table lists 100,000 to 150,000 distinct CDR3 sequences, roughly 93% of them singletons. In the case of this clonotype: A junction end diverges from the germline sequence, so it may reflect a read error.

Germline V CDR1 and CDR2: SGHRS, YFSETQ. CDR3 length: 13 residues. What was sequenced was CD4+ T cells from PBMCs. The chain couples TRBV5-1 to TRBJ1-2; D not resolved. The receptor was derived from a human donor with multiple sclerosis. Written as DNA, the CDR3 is TGCGCCAACAGCTTGGAGCCTGCCCCCGGCTACACCTTC. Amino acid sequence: CANSLEPAPGYTF.